This TCR beta chain originates from a study of blood T cells in healthy people across ages. Turning to the study itself: Template switching captured about one barcoded beta molecule per two T cells. Study outcomes and limitations: The recorded TCR beta diversity per million T cells decreased in a roughly linear manner with age.

Using a J-beta primer mix together with a sample-barcoded 5' primer, a second PCR was run for about 6 to 11 cycles. TCRdb reprocessed the 5' RACE reads via MiXCR and lists one record per CDR3 protein. This sample has 950,000 to 1,200,000 distinct CDR3 sequences, with more than 30% found just once. In its sample, this clonotype was seen a few times. Its antigen is not identified. V shed 7 bases, J shed 0 bases, and the junction held 12 bases outside the gene matches. The germline gives CDR1 MNHNY, CDR2 SVGAGI (reference sequence). There are 17 residues in the CDR3. This chain connects TRBV6-6 to TRBJ2-3, with TRBD1 identical over 8 bases. Specimen: blood. This receptor was taken from a man between 18 and 35 years old in good health. The DNA for the CDR3 is TGTGCCAGCACCTTAACAGGGGGGCAATCTAGCACAGATACGCAGTATTTT. Protein: CASTLTGGQSSTDTQYF.